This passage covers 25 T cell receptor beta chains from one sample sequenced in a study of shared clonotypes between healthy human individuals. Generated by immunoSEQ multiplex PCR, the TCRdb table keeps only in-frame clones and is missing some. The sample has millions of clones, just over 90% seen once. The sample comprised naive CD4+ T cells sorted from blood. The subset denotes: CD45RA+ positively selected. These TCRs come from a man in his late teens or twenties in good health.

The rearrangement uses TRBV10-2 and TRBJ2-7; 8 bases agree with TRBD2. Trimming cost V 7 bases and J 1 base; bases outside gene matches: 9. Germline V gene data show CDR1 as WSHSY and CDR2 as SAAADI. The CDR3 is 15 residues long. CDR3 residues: CASTPGLAGSYEQYF. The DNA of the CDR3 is TGCGCCAGCACCCCCGGACTAGCAGGGTCCTACGAGCAGTACTTC.

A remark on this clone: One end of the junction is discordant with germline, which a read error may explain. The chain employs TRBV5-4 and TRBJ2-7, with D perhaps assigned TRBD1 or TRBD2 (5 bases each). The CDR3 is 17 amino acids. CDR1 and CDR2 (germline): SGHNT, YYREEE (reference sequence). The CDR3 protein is CASSLAPGTHSSYEQYF. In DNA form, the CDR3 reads TGTGCCAGCAGTTTGGCCCCAGGGACGCACAGCTCCTACGAGCAGTACTTC. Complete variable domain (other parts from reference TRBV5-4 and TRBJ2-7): ETGVTQSPTHLIKTRGQQVTLRCSSQSGHNTVSWYQQALGQGPQFIFQYYREEENGRGNFPPRFSGLQFPNYSSELNVNALELDDSALYLCASSLAPGTHSSYEQYFGPGTRLTVT.

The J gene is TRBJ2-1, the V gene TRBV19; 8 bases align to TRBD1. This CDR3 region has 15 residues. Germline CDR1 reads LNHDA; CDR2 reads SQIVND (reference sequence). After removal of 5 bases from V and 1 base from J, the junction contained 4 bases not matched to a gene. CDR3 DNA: TGTGCCAGTAGTCCTACAGGGGGATCCTACAATGAGCAGTTCTTC. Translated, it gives CASSPTGGSYNEQFF. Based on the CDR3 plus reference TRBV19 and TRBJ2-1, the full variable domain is DGGITQSPKYLFRKEGQNVTLSCEQNLNHDAMYWYRQDPGQGLRLIYYSQIVNDFQKGDIAEGYSVSREKKESFPLTVTSAQKNPTAFYLCASSPTGGSYNEQFFGPGTRLTVL.

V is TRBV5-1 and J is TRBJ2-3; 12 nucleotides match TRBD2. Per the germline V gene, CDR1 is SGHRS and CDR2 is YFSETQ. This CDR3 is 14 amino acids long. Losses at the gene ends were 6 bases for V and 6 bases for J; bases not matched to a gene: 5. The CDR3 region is CASKTSGSADTQYF. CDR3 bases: TGCGCCAGCAAGACTAGCGGGAGTGCGGATACGCAGTATTTT. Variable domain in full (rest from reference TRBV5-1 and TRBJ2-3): KAGVTQTPRYLIKTRGQQVTLSCSPISGHRSVSWYQQTPGQGLQFLFEYFSETQRNKGNFPGRFSGRQFSNSRSEMNVSTLELGDSALYLCASKTSGSADTQYFGPGTRLTVL.

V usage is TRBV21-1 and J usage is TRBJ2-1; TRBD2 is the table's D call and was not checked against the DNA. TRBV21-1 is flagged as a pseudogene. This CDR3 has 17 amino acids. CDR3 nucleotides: TGTGCCAGCAACCCAGAAAGTAGGCGGGGGTCCTACAATGAGCAGTTCTTC. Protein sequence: CASNPESRRGSYNEQFF.

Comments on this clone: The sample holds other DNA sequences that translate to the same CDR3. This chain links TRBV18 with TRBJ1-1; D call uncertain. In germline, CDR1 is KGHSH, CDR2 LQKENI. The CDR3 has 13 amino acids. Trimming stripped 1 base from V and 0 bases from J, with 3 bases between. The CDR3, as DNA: TGTGCCAGCTCACCACGAGTGAACACTGAAGCTTTCTTT. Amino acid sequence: CASSPRVNTEAFF.

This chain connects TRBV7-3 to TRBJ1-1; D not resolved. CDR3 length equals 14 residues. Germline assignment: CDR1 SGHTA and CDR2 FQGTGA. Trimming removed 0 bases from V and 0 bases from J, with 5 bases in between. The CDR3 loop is CASSLTAMNTEAFF. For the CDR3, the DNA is TGTGCCAGCAGCTTAACAGCCATGAACACTGAAGCTTTCTTT. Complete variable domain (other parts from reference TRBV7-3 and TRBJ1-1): GAGVSQTPSNKVTEKGKYVELRCDPISGHTALYWYRQSLGQGPEFLIYFQGTGAADDSGLPNDRFFAVRPEGSVSTLKIQRTERGDSAVYLCASSLTAMNTEAFFGQGTRLTVV.

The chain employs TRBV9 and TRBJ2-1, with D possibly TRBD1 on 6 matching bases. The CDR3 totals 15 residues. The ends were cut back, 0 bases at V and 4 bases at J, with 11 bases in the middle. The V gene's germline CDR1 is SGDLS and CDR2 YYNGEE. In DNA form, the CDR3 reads TGTGCCAGCAGCGTAGTCGGCAGGGGATACAATGAGCAGTTCTTC. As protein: CASSVVGRGYNEQFF.

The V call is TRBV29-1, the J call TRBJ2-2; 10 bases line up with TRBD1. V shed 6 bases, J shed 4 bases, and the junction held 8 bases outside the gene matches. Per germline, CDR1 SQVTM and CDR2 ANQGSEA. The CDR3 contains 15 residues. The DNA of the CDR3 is TGCAGCGTGAGGACAGGGGGAGGACGCACCGGGGAGCTGTTTTTT. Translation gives CSVRTGGGRTGELFF.

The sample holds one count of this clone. Here the CDR3 reads CASSSRDRINQPQHF. In DNA form, the CDR3 reads TGTGCCAGCAGCTCCCGGGACAGGATCAATCAGCCCCAGCATTTT. This sequence joins TRBV5-6 and TRBJ1-5; 8 nucleotides line up with TRBD1. From germline, CDR1 is SGHDT and CDR2 YYEEEE. This CDR3 comprises 15 residues. The V and J ends lost 3 bases and 3 bases, in that order; junction bases with no gene match: 5.

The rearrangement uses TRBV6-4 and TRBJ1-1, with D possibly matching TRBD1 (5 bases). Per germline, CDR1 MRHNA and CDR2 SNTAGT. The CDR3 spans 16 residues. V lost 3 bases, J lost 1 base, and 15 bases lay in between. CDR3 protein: CASSDTYGTANTEAFF. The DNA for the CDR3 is TGTGCCAGCAGTGATACTTATGGGACGGCGAACACTGAAGCTTTCTTT.

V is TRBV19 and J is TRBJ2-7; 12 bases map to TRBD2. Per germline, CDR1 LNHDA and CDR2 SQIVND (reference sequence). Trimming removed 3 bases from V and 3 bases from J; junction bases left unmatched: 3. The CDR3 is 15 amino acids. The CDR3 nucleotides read TGTGCCAGTAGTATCAAGACTAGCGGGAGCTACGAGCAGTACTTC. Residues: CASSIKTSGSYEQYF.

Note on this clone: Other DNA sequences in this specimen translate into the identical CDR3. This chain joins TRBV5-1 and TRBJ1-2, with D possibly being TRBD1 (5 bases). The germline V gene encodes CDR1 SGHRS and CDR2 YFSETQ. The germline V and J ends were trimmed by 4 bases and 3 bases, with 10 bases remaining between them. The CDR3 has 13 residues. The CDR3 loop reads CASSLDSDYGYTF. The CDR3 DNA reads TGCGCCAGCAGCCTTGACAGTGACTATGGCTACACCTTC.

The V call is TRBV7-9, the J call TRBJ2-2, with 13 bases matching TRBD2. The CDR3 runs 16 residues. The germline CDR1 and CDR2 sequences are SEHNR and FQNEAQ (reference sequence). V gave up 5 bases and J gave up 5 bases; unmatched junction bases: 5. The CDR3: CASSPPGLAGTGELFF. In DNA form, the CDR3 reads TGTGCCAGCAGCCCACCGGGACTAGCGGGAACCGGGGAGCTGTTTTTT.

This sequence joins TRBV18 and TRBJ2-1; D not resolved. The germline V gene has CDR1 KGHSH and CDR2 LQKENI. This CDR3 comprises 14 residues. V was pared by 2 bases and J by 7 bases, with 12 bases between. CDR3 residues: CASSPGAAKNEQFF. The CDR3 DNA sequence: TGTGCCAGCTCACCAGGTGCAGCGAAGAATGAGCAGTTCTTC.

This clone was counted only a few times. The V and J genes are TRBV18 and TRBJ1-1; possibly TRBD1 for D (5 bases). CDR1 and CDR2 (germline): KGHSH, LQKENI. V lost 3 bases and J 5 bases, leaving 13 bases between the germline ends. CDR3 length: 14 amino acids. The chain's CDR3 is CASSPQGGRTEAFF. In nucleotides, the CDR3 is TGTGCCAGCTCACCCCAGGGAGGGAGGACTGAAGCTTTCTTT.

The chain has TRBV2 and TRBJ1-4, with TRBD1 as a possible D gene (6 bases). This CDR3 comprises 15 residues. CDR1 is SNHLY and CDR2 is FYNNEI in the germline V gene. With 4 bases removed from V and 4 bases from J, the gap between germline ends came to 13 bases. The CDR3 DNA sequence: TGTGCCAGCAGTGCCCACAGGGCGGGTAATGAAAAACTGTTTTTT. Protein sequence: CASSAHRAGNEKLFF.

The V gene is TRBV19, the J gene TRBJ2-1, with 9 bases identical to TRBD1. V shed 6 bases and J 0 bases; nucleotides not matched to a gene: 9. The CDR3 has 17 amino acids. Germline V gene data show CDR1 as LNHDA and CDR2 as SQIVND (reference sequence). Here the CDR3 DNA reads TGTGCCAGTAGCAGGACCGGGACAGGGAGCTCCTACAATGAGCAGTTCTTC. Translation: CASSRTGTGSSYNEQFF.

The CDR3 DNA reads as TGTGCCAGCAGTTTAGAGGGGAGGAGGACTGAAGCTTTCTTT. Translated: CASSLEGRRTEAFF. The chain has TRBV28 and TRBJ1-1, with a weak D call TRBD1 (5 bases). Germline V CDR1 and CDR2: MDHEN, SYDVKM. The ends were cut back, 2 bases at V and 5 bases at J, with 12 bases in the middle. The CDR3 runs to 14 residues.

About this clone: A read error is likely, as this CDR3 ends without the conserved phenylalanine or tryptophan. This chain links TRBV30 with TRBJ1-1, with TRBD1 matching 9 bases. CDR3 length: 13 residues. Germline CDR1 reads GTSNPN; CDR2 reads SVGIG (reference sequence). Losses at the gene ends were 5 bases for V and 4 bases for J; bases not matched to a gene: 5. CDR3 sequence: CAWAGQGGTEAFL. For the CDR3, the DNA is TGTGCCTGGGCGGGACAGGGAGGCACTGAAGCTTTCCTT.

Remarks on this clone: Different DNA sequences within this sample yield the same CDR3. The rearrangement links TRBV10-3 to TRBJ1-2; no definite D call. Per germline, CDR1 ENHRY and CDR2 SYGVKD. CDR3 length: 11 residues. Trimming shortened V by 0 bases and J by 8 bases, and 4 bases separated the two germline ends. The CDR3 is CAISESGGYTF. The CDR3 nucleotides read TGTGCCATCAGTGAGTCCGGGGGCTACACCTTC.

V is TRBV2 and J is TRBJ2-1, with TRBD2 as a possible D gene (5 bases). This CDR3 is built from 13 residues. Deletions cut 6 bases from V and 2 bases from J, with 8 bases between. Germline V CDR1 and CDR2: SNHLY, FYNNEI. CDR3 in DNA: TGTGCCAGCAGCGGGGATCCCTACAATGAGCAGTTCTTC. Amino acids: CASSGDPYNEQFF.

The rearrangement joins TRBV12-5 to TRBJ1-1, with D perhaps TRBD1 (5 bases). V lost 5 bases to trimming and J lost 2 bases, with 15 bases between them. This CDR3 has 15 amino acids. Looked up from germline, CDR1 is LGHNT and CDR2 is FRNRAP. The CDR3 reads CASGPLGQGNTEAFF. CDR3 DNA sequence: TGTGCTAGTGGTCCGCTAGGGCAGGGAAACACTGAAGCTTTCTTT.

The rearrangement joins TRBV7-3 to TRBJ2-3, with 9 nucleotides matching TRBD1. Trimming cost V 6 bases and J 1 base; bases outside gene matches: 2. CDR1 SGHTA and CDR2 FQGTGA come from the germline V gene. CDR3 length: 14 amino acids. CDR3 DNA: TGTGCCAGCAGTCGGACAGGGGGCACAGATACGCAGTATTTT. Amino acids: CASSRTGGTDTQYF.

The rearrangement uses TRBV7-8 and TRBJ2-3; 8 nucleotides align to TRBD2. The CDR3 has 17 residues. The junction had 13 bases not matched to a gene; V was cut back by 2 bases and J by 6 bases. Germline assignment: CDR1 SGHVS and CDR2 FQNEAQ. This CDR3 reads CASSLREVLAEADTQYF. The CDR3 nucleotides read TGTGCCAGCAGCTTAAGGGAGGTACTAGCGGAAGCTGATACGCAGTATTTT.